This T cell receptor beta chain came from a study of metastatic and nonmetastatic thyroid tumors. Looking at the study overall: Malignant thyroid and benign thyroid patients provided blood and tumor or nodule tissue whose repertoires were compared. Findings and limits, study-wide: It was reportedly found that TCR beta diversity was significantly higher in malignant thyroid tumors than in benign nodules, a difference seen in both blood and tumor samples.

No treatment had been given to any patient before thyroid surgery. In the study's own analysis: The study's classifier, a distant-metastasis tool for papillary thyroid cancer, was built using CDR3 differences across clinicopathological groups. TCRdb re-processed the PCR reads through MiXCR. The V and J calls were not made by the authors but by TCRdb's processing. The sample has 30,000 or so clones; roughly a quarter are singletons. CDR3 length: 15 amino acids. Per the germline V gene, CDR1 is MNHNS and CDR2 is SASEGT. For this clone: Its target is unknown. The junction departs from germline at one end; a sequencing error may be responsible.

The sequence was collected from a female donor with papillary thyroid cancer or a benign thyroid nodule (not recorded which). Some clones in this sample may be carry-over from other donors' samples. The genes are TRBV6-1 and TRBJ1-5; the D gene is possibly TRBD1 (6 bases). Sequenced: blood. The DNA of the CDR3 is TGTGCCAGCAGAACTATAGGACAGTCGGATCAACCCCAGCATTTT. This encodes CASRTIGQSDQPQHF.